The T cell receptor (beta chain) under discussion was sequenced for a study of CD8 T cells in Susac syndrome. From blood CD8+ and CD4+ T cells, TCR beta sequences were generated. Under recently defined diagnostic criteria, the patients with Susac syndrome qualified as having definite or probable disease. Isolation of CD8+ and CD4+ T cells was performed negatively, whereas enrichment of TEMRA cells was done by FACS. RNA in amounts of about 0.45 to 1 ug was reverse transcribed with random hexamers. A single record per CDR3 protein comes from TCRdb applying MiXCR to the immunoSEQ multiplex PCR reads. Altogether about 120,000 distinct CDR3 sequences are present, just under 95% being singletons, with the ten largest covering around 0.28%. This clonotype was detected a few times. The receptor's source is a human donor with Susac syndrome. Sequencing was done on a sample of CD8+ T cells from PBMCs.

For the CDR3, the DNA is TGTGCCAGCAGCCAAGATGCCGGGGGCGGCTATGGCTACACCTTC. Translation gives CASSQDAGGGYGYTF. The chain joins TRBV4-2 to TRBJ1-2; weak D call: TRBD1 (6 bases). This CDR3 has 15 amino acids. Germline V gene data show CDR1 as LGHNA and CDR2 as YNFKEQ. The V and J ends lost 0 bases and 4 bases respectively, with 12 bases between them.